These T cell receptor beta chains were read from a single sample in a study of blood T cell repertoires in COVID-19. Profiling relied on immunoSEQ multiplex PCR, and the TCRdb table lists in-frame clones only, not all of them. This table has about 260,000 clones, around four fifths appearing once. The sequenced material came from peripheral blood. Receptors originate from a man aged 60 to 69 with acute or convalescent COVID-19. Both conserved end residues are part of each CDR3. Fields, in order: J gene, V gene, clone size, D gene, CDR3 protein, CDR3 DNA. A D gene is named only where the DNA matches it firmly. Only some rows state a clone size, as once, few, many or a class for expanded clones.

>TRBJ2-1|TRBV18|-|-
CASSPLLSDYNEQFF
TGTGCCAGCTCACCACTGTTGTCAGACTACAATGAGCAGTTCTTC
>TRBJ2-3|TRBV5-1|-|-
CASSFPLARVSETQYF
TGCGCCAGCAGCTTTCCCCTAGCGCGTGTTTCCGAGACGCAGTATTTT
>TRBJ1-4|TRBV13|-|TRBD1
CASSFTGDEKLFF
TGTGCCAGCAGCTTCACAGGGGATGAAAAACTGTTTTTT
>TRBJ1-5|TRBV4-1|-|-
CASSQIYSNQPQHF
TGCGCCAGCAGCCAGATCTATAGCAATCAGCCCCAGCATTTT
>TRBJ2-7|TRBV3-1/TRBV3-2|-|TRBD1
CASSHSGQGGREQYF
TGTGCCAGCAGCCATTCGGGACAGGGAGGTCGCGAGCAGTACTTC
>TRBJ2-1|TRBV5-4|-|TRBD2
CASSFGGGSSYNEQFF
TGTGCCAGCAGCTTTGGCGGGGGGAGCTCCTACAATGAGCAGTTCTTC
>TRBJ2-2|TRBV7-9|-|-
CASSLVRTTNTGELFF
TGTGCCAGCAGCTTAGTGAGGACTACCAACACCGGGGAGCTGTTTTTT
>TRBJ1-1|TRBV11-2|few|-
CASSLGPGNVAFF
TGTGCCAGCAGCTTAGGGCCAGGCAACGTAGCTTTCTTT
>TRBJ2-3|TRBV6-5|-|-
CASGGISTDTQYF
TGTGCCAGCGGCGGGATTAGCACAGATACGCAGTATTTT
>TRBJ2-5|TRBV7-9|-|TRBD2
CASSSGTSGGAEETQYF
TGTGCCAGCAGCTCTGGGACTAGCGGGGGGGCGGAAGAGACCCAGTACTTC
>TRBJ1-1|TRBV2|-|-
CATMRAEAFF
TGTGCCACTATGCGGGCTGAAGCTTTCTTT
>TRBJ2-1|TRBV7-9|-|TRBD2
CASSRGGTYNEQFF
TGTGCCAGCAGCCGGGGGGGAACCTACAATGAGCAGTTCTTC
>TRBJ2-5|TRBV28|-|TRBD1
CASSSDRGRLDQYF
TGTGCCAGCAGTTCGGACAGGGGGCGCTTGGACCAGTACTTC
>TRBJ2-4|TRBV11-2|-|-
CGSSLTGSQVYF
TGTGGTTCAAGCTTAACGGGGTCCCAAGTGTACTTC
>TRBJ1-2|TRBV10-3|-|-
CAISVGDYGYTF
TGTGCCATCAGTGTAGGGGATTATGGCTACACCTTC
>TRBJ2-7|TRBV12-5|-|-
CASGLVGGGHEQYF
TGTGCTAGTGGTTTGGTGGGTGGGGGCCACGAGCAGTACTTC
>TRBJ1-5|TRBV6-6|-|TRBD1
CASSPGTGVSNQPQHF
TGTGCCAGCAGTCCCGGGACAGGGGTTAGCAATCAGCCCCAGCATTTT
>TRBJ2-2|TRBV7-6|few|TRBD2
CASSLASGGSAGELFF
TGTGCCAGCAGCTTAGCTAGCGGGGGGTCGGCCGGGGAGCTGTTTTTT
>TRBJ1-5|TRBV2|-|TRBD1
CASRGTGARNQPQHF
TGTGCCAGCAGGGGGACAGGGGCTCGCAATCAGCCCCAGCATTTT
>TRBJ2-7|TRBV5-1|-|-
CASSLEDKTYEQYF
TGCGCCAGCAGCTTGGAGGACAAGACCTACGAGCAGTACTTC
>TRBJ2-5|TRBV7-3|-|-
CASSSQARETQYF
TGTGCCAGCAGCTCACAGGCACGGGAGACCCAGTACTTC
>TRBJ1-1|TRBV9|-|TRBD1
CASSGTGDTEAFF
TGTGCCAGCAGCGGGACAGGGGACACTGAAGCTTTCTTT
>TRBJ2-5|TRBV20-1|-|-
CSAQLTETQYF
TGCAGTGCTCAACTAACAGAGACCCAGTACTTC
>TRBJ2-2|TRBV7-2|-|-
CASRQNQGRNTGELFF
TGTGCCAGCAGACAAAACCAGGGGCGAAACACCGGGGAGCTGTTTTTT
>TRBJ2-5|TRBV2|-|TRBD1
CASSLDRGAGETQYF
TGTGCCAGCAGCCTGGACAGGGGGGCAGGGGAGACCCAGTACTTC
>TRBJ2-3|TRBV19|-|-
CASSISTRRERLGPSTDTQYF
TGTGCCAGTAGTATAAGTACTCGGAGGGAGCGACTGGGGCCAAGCACAGATACGCAGTATTTT
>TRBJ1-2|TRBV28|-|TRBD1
CASSQTGASYGYTF
TGTGCCAGCAGCCAAACAGGGGCTTCTTATGGCTACACCTTC
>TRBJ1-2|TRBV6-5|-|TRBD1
CASRASTGFGYTF
TGTGCCAGCAGAGCATCGACAGGGTTTGGCTACACCTTC